Included here is one TCR beta chain sequence, with context. Splitting of each subset's genomic DNA was done evenly across several immunoSEQ plates. Template for every sorted-subset replicate PCR totaled 150 to 250 ng DNA, approximately 30,000 T cell genomes. Method: immunoSEQ multiplex PCR; TCRdb's copy keeps in-frame clones and lacks some. The data show roughly 1 million clones, under 80% seen once. This sample was taken from a study of shared clonotypes between healthy human individuals. The germline V gene encodes CDR1 MNHNY and CDR2 SVGAGI (reference sequence). V was clipped by 3 bases and J by 7 bases; unmatched bases: 10. The CDR3 is 15 amino acids. CD45RA-negative memory and CD45RA+ naive subsets were split from the CD4+ cells.

The chain combines TRBV6-6 with TRBJ1-2; 8 nucleotides line up with TRBD1. This clonotype was obtained from a man between 18 and 29 years old in good health. Material: memory CD4+ T cells sorted from blood. This sample's subset: CD45RA-negative fraction. In DNA, the CDR3 is TGTGCCAGCAGTTATCCTCAGGGGGCTACAAGTGGCTACACCTTC. Translation: CASSYPQGATSGYTF.